The 28 T cell receptor beta chains in this list originate from one sample, sequenced in a study of vaccination and CD4 T cells after COVID-19. Antigens of these TCRs are unknown. The Oncomine TCR Beta short-read assay was applied to DNA of cultured CD4+ T cells. Cultured CD4+ T cells yielded the extracted genomic DNA. From the PCR reads, TCRdb called clonotypes with MiXCR, one entry per CDR3 protein. There are 6,000 or so distinct CDR3 sequences in the sample; around 34% occur only once, and 35% to 45% lies in the top ten. Treatment noted: roughly 10-day PBMC culture with coronavirus spike peptide pools or control peptides (ViraFEST assay). Gathered ahead of the COVID-19 pandemic (2011-2018) were the CD4+ T cells of the unexposed donor. The sequencing input was CD4+ T cells from blood, cultured in vitro. Receptors originate from a human donor in good health.

This chain uses TRBV24-1 with TRBJ1-5; TRBD1 agrees at 7 bases. V lost 4 bases and J lost 3; bases outside the gene matches: 8. Germline V gene data show CDR1 as KGHDR and CDR2 as SFDVKD. The CDR3 consists of 16 residues. The CDR3 DNA follows: TGTGCCACCAGTGAACACGGGACAGCCATCAATCAGCCCCAGCATTTT. Its translation is CATSEHGTAINQPQHF.

This CDR3 reads CASRGTGLNYGYTF. CDR3 DNA: TGTGCCAGCAGGGGGACAGGATTAAACTATGGCTACACCTTC. This chain links TRBV28 with TRBJ1-2; 8 nucleotides match TRBD1. In germline, CDR1 is MDHEN, CDR2 SYDVKM. After removal of 6 bases from V and 2 bases from J, the junction contained 5 bases not matched to a gene. CDR3 length: 14 residues.

This clonotype has only a few counts. The chain carries TRBV7-3 and TRBJ1-6; 8 bases match TRBD1. There are 20 residues in the CDR3. J gave up 6 bases and V 0 bases, and 16 bases lay outside the gene matches. Germline V CDR1 and CDR2: SGHTA, FQGTGA. CDR3 in DNA: TGTGCCAGCAGCTTAACCCCGGGACAGGCCGGTTTGGCGGGTAATTCACCCCTCCACTTT. Encoded protein: CASSLTPGQAGLAGNSPLHF.

This clonotype was seen more than once but under ten times. The junction does not match germline at one end; this may be a read error. This sequence joins TRBV25-1 and TRBJ2-5; perhaps D is TRBD1 or TRBD2 (6 bases each). CDR1 is MGHDK, CDR2 SYGVNS, per germline. The CDR3 has 14 residues. Here the CDR3 DNA reads TGTGCCGGCAGTGAACGGGGGCATGGTGAGACCCAGTACTTC. This codes for CAGSERGHGETQYF. Together with reference TRBV25-1 and TRBJ2-5, the CDR3 gives the full variable domain: EADIYQTPRYLVIGTGKKITLECSQTMGHDKMYWYQQDPGMELHLIHYSYGVNSTEKGDLSSESTVSRIRTEHFPLTLESARPSHTSQYLCAGSERGHGETQYFGPGTRLLVL.

The gene calls are TRBV5-3 and TRBJ1-1; the D is unclear. TRBV5-3 is designated an ORF whose function remains uncertain. V was cut by 4 bases and J by 11 bases, with 6 bases left in between. CDR3 length: 9 amino acids. Written as DNA, the CDR3 is TGTGCCAGAAGCCTTCGGGCTTTCTTT. This codes for CARSLRAFF.

This clonotype was recorded a few times. The chain employs TRBV20-1 and TRBJ2-4, with 10 bases that match TRBD1. V lost 3 bases, J lost 4 bases, and 3 bases stayed unmatched. This CDR3 comprises 14 residues. The germline V gene encodes CDR1 DFQATT and CDR2 SNEGSKA (reference sequence). In DNA, the CDR3 is TGCAGTGCTAGGGGACAGGGGCTAAAAAACATTCAGTACTTC. Its translation: CSARGQGLKNIQYF.

The gene calls are TRBV7-2 and TRBJ2-2, with unresolved D. CDR1 is SGHTA, CDR2 FQGNSA, per germline. The CDR3 sequence is 15 residues long. The germline V and J ends were trimmed by 3 bases and 1 base, with 9 bases remaining between them. CDR3 sequence reads: CASSFGRRNTGELFF. CDR3 bases: TGTGCCAGCAGCTTTGGGCGGAGGAACACCGGGGAGCTGTTTTTT.

The chain carries TRBV14 and TRBJ2-5; D is perhaps TRBD2 (8 bases). V was cut by 0 bases and J by 5 bases, with 13 bases left in between. This CDR3 spans 15 amino acids. Germline V gene lookup returns CDR1 SGHDN and CDR2 FVKESK. The DNA for the CDR3 is TGTGCCAGCAGCCAAGACCCGGGAGGGGGCGAGACCCAGTACTTC. Translation: CASSQDPGGGETQYF.

The chain has TRBV7-3 and TRBJ2-5; the match to TRBD2 covers 9 bases. The J segment lost 5 bases and the V segment lost 6 bases, leaving 7 bases of the junction unmatched. The germline V gene encodes CDR1 SGHTA and CDR2 FQGTGA. This CDR3 has 14 residues. For the CDR3, the DNA is TGTGCCAGCAGTGGCGGGACTAGCTGGGAGACCCAGTACTTC. Protein product: CASSGGTSWETQYF. The variable domain in full, with the rest retrieved from reference TRBV7-3 and TRBJ2-5, is GAGVSQTPSNKVTEKGKYVELRCDPISGHTALYWYRQSLGQGPEFLIYFQGTGAADDSGLPNDRFFAVRPEGSVSTLKIQRTERGDSAVYLCASSGGTSWETQYFGPGTRLLVL.

The chain couples TRBV7-3 to TRBJ2-7; weak D call: TRBD1 (6 bases). CDR3 size: 13 residues. Between the trimmed V and J ends, which lost 1 base and 2 bases, there was a span of 6 bases. Germline-derived CDR1 and CDR2 are SGHTA and FQGTGA. CDR3 coding DNA: TGTGCCAGCAGCTTAAACAGGGCCTACGAGCAGTACTTC. It yields the protein CASSLNRAYEQYF.

This clonotype was observed a few times. The chain links TRBV6-1 to TRBJ1-5; D is possibly TRBD1 (5 bases). The CDR3 contains 14 residues. Trimming removed 6 bases from V and 7 bases from J, with 16 bases in between. CDR1 is MNHNS, CDR2 SASEGT, per germline. This chain's CDR3 is CASRLPDSFQPQHF. The CDR3 nucleotides are TGTGCCAGCAGACTCCCCGACAGTTTCCAGCCCCAGCATTTT.

This chain's CDR3 is CASSLYLAGGNEQYF. In DNA, the CDR3 is TGTGCCAGCAGCTTATACCTAGCGGGAGGAAACGAGCAGTACTTC. The chain employs TRBV7-2 and TRBJ2-7; TRBD2 matches at 11 bases. Germline values: CDR1 SGHTA, CDR2 FQGNSA. This CDR3 comprises 15 residues. The ends lost 2 bases at V and 5 bases at J; junction bases unmatched: 5.

J is TRBJ2-7 and V is TRBV7-8, with D maybe TRBD1 (5 bases). This CDR3 spans 14 amino acids. V lost 3 bases and J lost 3, with 12 bases in between. Germline lookup yields CDR1 SGHVS and CDR2 FQNEAQ. CDR3 amino acids: CASSFRAGNYEQYF. CDR3 nucleotides: TGTGCCAGCAGCTTTCGAGCAGGGAACTACGAGCAGTACTTC. The complete variable domain, with remaining parts taken from reference TRBV7-8 and TRBJ2-7, reads GAGVSQSPRYKVAKRGQDVALRCDPISGHVSLFWYQQALGQGPEFLTYFQNEAQLDKSGLPSDRFFAERPEGSVSTLKIQRTQQEDSAVYLCASSFRAGNYEQYFGPGTRLTVT.

Comments on this clonotype: The junction shows a germline mismatch at one end, possibly a read error. V is TRBV7-3 and J is TRBJ1-6; possibly TRBD1 for D (6 bases). The CDR3 has 16 residues. The germline V gene encodes CDR1 SGHTA and CDR2 FQGTGA. In nucleotides, the CDR3 is TGTGCCAGCGGCTTAACGAGTCAGGGGTTACATTCACCCCTCCACTTT. This gives the protein CASGLTSQGLHSPLHF. Drawing the rest from reference TRBV7-3 and TRBJ1-6, the complete variable domain is GAGVSQTPSNKVTEKGKYVELRCDPISGHTALYWYRQSLGQGPEFLIYFQGTGAADDSGLPNDRFFAVRPEGSVSTLKIQRTERGDSAVYLCASGLTSQGLHSPLHFGNGTRLTVT.

The chain couples TRBV19 to TRBJ1-4; unclear D gene. V shed 9 bases and J shed 11 bases, with 10 bases lying between them. CDR3 length equals 10 residues. CDR1 LNHDA and CDR2 SQIVND come from the germline V gene (reference sequence). In DNA form, the CDR3 reads TGTGCCAGACAAAGAGTCAAACTGTTTTTT. Translated: CARQRVKLFF.

The chain joins TRBV20-1 to TRBJ2-1; D unresolved. Trimming cost V 0 bases and J 0 bases, with 9 bases left between them. Looked up from germline, CDR1 is DFQATT and CDR2 is SNEGSKA (reference sequence). This CDR3 comprises 15 residues. CDR3 loop: CSAREVGLSYNEQFF. In nucleotides, the CDR3 is TGCAGTGCTAGAGAGGTCGGCCTCTCCTACAATGAGCAGTTCTTC.

This clonotype was counted only a few times. The V and J genes are TRBV20-1 and TRBJ1-1, with no clear D. The V end was cut by 6 bases, the J end by 3 bases, with 5 bases between. This CDR3 spans 10 amino acids. CDR1 and CDR2 (germline): DFQATT, SNEGSKA (reference sequence). CDR3 DNA: TGCAGTGCCTTTGACACTGAAGCTTTCTTT. It encodes CSAFDTEAFF.

A few counts support this clonotype. DNA of the CDR3: TGTGCCAGCAGGAAGTTAGGGTGGCGGGACAGGGATCAGCCCCAGCATTTT. It is translated as CASRKLGWRDRDQPQHF. The chain uses TRBV28 and TRBJ1-5, with 9 bases that match TRBD1. Germline V gene data show CDR1 as MDHEN and CDR2 as SYDVKM. The CDR3 spans 17 residues. The V and J ends lost 6 bases and 5 bases, in that order; junction bases with no gene match: 14. The whole variable domain, remainder taken from reference TRBV28 and TRBJ1-5, is DVKVTQSSRYLVKRTGEKVFLECVQDMDHENMFWYRQDPGLGLRLIYFSYDVKMKEKGDIPEGYSVSREKKERFSLILESASTNQTSMYLCASRKLGWRDRDQPQHFGDGTRLSIL.

This clonotype has only a few counts. The chain employs TRBV6-5 and TRBJ1-5; D unresolved. The germline V and J ends were trimmed by 4 bases and 10 bases, with 11 bases remaining between them. This CDR3 spans 12 amino acids. Germline CDR1 MNHEY, CDR2 SVGAGI. CDR3 residues: CASSSTMQPQHF. CDR3 DNA sequence: TGTGCCAGCAGTTCAACAATGCAACCCCAGCATTTT.

The rearrangement joins TRBV18 to TRBJ2-5, with 7 bases matching TRBD2. Germline values: CDR1 KGHSH, CDR2 LQKENI. V was pared by 5 bases and J by 4 bases, with 7 bases of the junction left unmatched. CDR3 size: 14 residues. For the CDR3, the DNA is TGTGCCAGCTCAACGCCAAGGGAGGGAGAGACCCAGTACTTC. Translating it yields CASSTPREGETQYF.

This clonotype was counted only a few times. The chain links TRBV25-1 to TRBJ1-5; 7 bases map to TRBD1. CDR1 is MGHDK, CDR2 SYGVNS, per germline. With V trimmed by 3 bases and J by 6 bases, 11 bases remained unmatched. The CDR3 is 16 amino acids. The CDR3 DNA reads as TGTGCCAGCAGTGAGGACAGGCAGGGGGAGGTTCAGCCCCAGCATTTT. Encoded protein: CASSEDRQGEVQPQHF.

Here the CDR3 DNA reads TGTGCCAGTGAAGGGACGAACACCGGGGAGCTGTTTTTT. Its translation: CASEGTNTGELFF. The chain carries TRBV28 and TRBJ2-2; no reliable D call. This CDR3 is built from 13 residues. Germline-derived CDR1 and CDR2 are MDHEN and SYDVKM. V lost 9 bases and J lost 0, with 8 bases in between.

This clonotype was observed a handful of times. The chain links TRBV29-1 to TRBJ1-1, with 8 bases identical to TRBD1. J was trimmed by 3 bases and V by 6 bases; bases with no gene match: 6. Looked up from germline, CDR1 is SQVTM and CDR2 is ANQGSEA. The CDR3 consists of 13 residues. The CDR3 region is CSVEQGEDTEAFF. The CDR3 region has the DNA TGCAGCGTAGAACAGGGGGAGGACACTGAAGCTTTCTTT. Supplemented by reference TRBV29-1 and TRBJ1-1, the full variable domain reads SAVISQKPSRDICQRGTSLTIQCQVDSQVTMMFWYRQQPGQSLTLIATANQGSEATYESGFVIDKFPISRPNLTFSTLTVSNMSPEDSSIYLCSVEQGEDTEAFFGQGTRLTVV.

This chain joins TRBV7-6 and TRBJ1-3; D unclear. The germline V gene encodes CDR1 SGHVS and CDR2 FNYEAQ. With 2 bases removed from V and 0 bases from J, the gap between germline ends came to 11 bases. This CDR3 has 16 amino acids. CDR3 in amino acids: CASSLKDGSSGNTIYF. CDR3 sequence (DNA): TGTGCCAGCAGCTTAAAGGACGGGAGCTCTGGAAACACCATATATTTT.

The chain links TRBV7-9 to TRBJ1-2, with a weak D call TRBD1 (5 bases). The CDR3 consists of 12 residues. The V end lost 3 bases, the J end lost 8 bases, and 10 bases lay between the germline ends. Germline CDR1 SEHNR, CDR2 FQNEAQ (reference sequence). The CDR3 DNA reads as TGTGCCAGCAGCTTGGCGGGGGGAGGCTACACCTTC. This sequence encodes CASSLAGGGYTF. Full variable domain (outside the CDR3, taken from reference TRBV7-9 and TRBJ1-2): DTGVSQNPRHKITKRGQNVTFRCDPISEHNRLYWYRQTLGQGPEFLTYFQNEAQLEKSRLLSDRFSAERPKGSFSTLEIQRTEQGDSAMYLCASSLAGGGYTFGSGTRLTVV.

The chain employs TRBV6-2 or TRBV6-3 and TRBJ1-5, with D possibly matching TRBD1 (5 bases). From germline, CDR1 is MNHEY and CDR2 SVGEGT. Trimming shortened V by 2 bases and J by 3 bases, and 8 bases separated the two germline ends. The CDR3 is 14 amino acids. CDR3 residues: CASSYDSLNQPQHF. CDR3 nucleotide sequence: TGTGCCAGCAGTTACGACAGTCTCAATCAGCCCCAGCATTTT.

This clonotype came up a few times. This chain joins TRBV6-5 and TRBJ2-2, with D hard to call. Germline lookup yields CDR1 MNHEY and CDR2 SVGAGI. V lost 2 bases and J lost 3, with 4 bases in between. The length of the CDR3 is 13 residues. This chain's CDR3 is CASSYGDTGELFF. In DNA form, the CDR3 reads TGTGCCAGCAGTTACGGAGACACCGGGGAGCTGTTTTTT.

The V gene is TRBV20-1, the J gene TRBJ2-3; D possibly corresponds to TRBD1 (5 bases). In germline, CDR1 is DFQATT, CDR2 SNEGSKA (reference sequence). The CDR3 consists of 16 residues. V was shortened by 0 bases and J by 2 bases, with 15 bases between the two germline ends. The CDR3 loop reads CSARDHRLAPTDTQYF. CDR3 nucleotides: TGCAGTGCTAGAGATCACAGGTTGGCTCCCACAGATACGCAGTATTTT.